This is a list of T cell receptor beta chains from one sample in a study of beta chain features in type 1 diabetes. Generated by immunoSEQ multiplex PCR, the TCRdb table keeps only in-frame clones and is missing some. The table records about 360,000 clones, approximately 12% of them present only once. Sequencing was carried out using naive CD4+ T cells from blood. The source of these receptors is a man in his late teens or twenties in good health. The CDR3 runs from the conserved cysteine through the conserved F or W. A D gene is named only where the DNA matches it firmly. Clone size is given for some rows only: seen once, a few or many times, or a class if the clone is expanded.

DNA: TGTGCCAGCAGTTTGGTCGGGGAACCTTACGAGCAGTACTTC
CDR3: CASSLVGEPYEQYF
D: -
J: TRBJ2-7
size: few
V: TRBV28

DNA: TGTGCCAGCAGCTTGGGACAGGGCAGTTCGTACACCGGGGAGCTGTTTTTT
CDR3: CASSLGQGSSYTGELFF
D: TRBD1
J: TRBJ2-2
size: -
V: TRBV7-9

DNA: TGTGCCAGCAGCTTAGTGGGACAGGGGTACACTGAAGCTTTCTTT
CDR3: CASSLVGQGYTEAFF
D: TRBD1
J: TRBJ1-1
size: -
V: TRBV7-2

DNA: TGCGCCAGCAGCCAGCTAGCGGGAGGGCCGGCCTACGAGCAGTACTTC
CDR3: CASSQLAGGPAYEQYF
D: TRBD2
J: TRBJ2-7
size: few
V: TRBV4-3

DNA: TGCGCCAGCAGCTTGGATCTGGGGCTTTACGAGCAGTACTTC
CDR3: CASSLDLGLYEQYF
D: -
J: TRBJ2-7
size: -
V: TRBV5-1

DNA: TGTGCCAGCAGCCAATTACAGGGGAGAAGGGAGCAGTACTTC
CDR3: CASSQLQGRREQYF
D: TRBD1
J: TRBJ2-7
size: -
V: TRBV6-5

DNA: TGTGCCAGCAGACGCCTAGCGGGAGGTTTAAGCGGGGAGCTGTTTTTT
CDR3: CASRRLAGGLSGELFF
D: TRBD2
J: TRBJ2-2
size: -
V: TRBV7-8

DNA: TGTGCCAGCAGCTTACGTCGGGGGGTTGGCTACACCTTC
CDR3: CASSLRRGVGYTF
D: -
J: TRBJ1-2
size: -
V: TRBV7-8

DNA: TGTGCCAGCAGCGGGGGGGGACAGGGGGTTTTTGGCTACACCTTC
CDR3: CASSGGGQGVFGYTF
D: TRBD1
J: TRBJ1-2
size: few
V: TRBV28

DNA: TGCGCCAGCAGCAGCGGGTCAACTTCCTCTGGGGCCAACGTCCTGACTTTC
CDR3: CASSSGSTSSGANVLTF
D: -
J: TRBJ2-6
size: -
V: TRBV5-1

DNA: TGCGCCAGCAGCTTTGGAGGGGAGGACGAGCAGTACTTC
CDR3: CASSFGGEDEQYF
D: -
J: TRBJ2-7
size: few
V: TRBV5-1

DNA: TGTGCCAGCAGCTCAACAGGGGGCGCAGATACGCAGTATTTT
CDR3: CASSSTGGADTQYF
D: TRBD1
J: TRBJ2-3
size: -
V: TRBV5-5

DNA: TGTGCCTGGAGTGTAGCTAGGGAGACCCAGTACTTC
CDR3: CAWSVARETQYF
D: -
J: TRBJ2-5
size: once
V: TRBV30

DNA: TGTGCCAGCTCACCCAGTCGTACTGAAGCTTTCTTT
CDR3: CASSPSRTEAFF
D: -
J: TRBJ1-1
size: -
V: TRBV18

DNA: TGTGCCACCCAATCCGGGAGCGTTACTAATGAAAAACTGTTTTTT
CDR3: CATQSGSVTNEKLFF
D: -
J: TRBJ1-4
size: -
V: TRBV7-9

DNA: TGTGCCAGCAGCCGACCGGGACAGGGACCTGAGCAGTTCTTC
CDR3: CASSRPGQGPEQFF
D: TRBD1
J: TRBJ2-1
size: once
V: TRBV5-4

DNA: TGTGCCAGCAGCCAAGAATTAGCGGGAGCGTTAAACAATGAGCAGTTCTTC
CDR3: CASSQELAGALNNEQFF
D: TRBD2
J: TRBJ2-1
size: few
V: TRBV4-2

DNA: TGTGCCAGCAGTCGACTTAGGACTACCCCTGGAGGTGAGCAGTACTTC
CDR3: CASSRLRTTPGGEQYF
D: -
J: TRBJ2-7
size: few
V: TRBV28

DNA: TGTGCCAGCATCAACGGGGTGGGGTTGAACACTGAAGCTTTCTTT
CDR3: CASINGVGLNTEAFF
D: -
J: TRBJ1-1
size: few
V: TRBV6-6

DNA: TGTGCCAGCAGTGTTATTCTACTAGCGGAGAGCACAGATACGCAGTATTTT
CDR3: CASSVILLAESTDTQYF
D: TRBD2
J: TRBJ2-3
size: -
V: TRBV28

DNA: TGTGCCAGCAGTTGGACTAGCGGGGGAAATGAGCAGTTCTTC
CDR3: CASSWTSGGNEQFF
D: TRBD2
J: TRBJ2-1
size: -
V: TRBV2

DNA: TGCGCCAGCAGCCAAGATAATCGGGACAGGGGTTGGGAAAAACTGTTTTTT
CDR3: CASSQDNRDRGWEKLFF
D: TRBD1
J: TRBJ1-4
size: few
V: TRBV4-1